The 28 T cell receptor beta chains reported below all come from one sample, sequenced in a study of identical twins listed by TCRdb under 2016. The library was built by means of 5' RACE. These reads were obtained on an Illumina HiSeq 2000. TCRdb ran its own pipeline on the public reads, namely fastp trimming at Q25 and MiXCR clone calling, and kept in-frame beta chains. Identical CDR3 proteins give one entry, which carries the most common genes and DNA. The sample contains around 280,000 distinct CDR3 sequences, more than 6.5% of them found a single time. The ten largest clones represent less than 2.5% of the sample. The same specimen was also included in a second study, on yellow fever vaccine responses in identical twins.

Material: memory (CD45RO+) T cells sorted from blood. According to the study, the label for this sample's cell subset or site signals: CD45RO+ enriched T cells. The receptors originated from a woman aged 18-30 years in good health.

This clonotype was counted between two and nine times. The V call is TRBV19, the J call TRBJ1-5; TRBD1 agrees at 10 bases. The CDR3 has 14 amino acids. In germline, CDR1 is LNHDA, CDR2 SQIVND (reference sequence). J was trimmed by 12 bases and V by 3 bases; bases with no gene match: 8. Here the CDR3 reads CASSMVTGGPFQHF. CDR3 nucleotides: TGTGCCAGTAGTATGGTGACAGGGGGCCCTTTCCAGCATTTT.

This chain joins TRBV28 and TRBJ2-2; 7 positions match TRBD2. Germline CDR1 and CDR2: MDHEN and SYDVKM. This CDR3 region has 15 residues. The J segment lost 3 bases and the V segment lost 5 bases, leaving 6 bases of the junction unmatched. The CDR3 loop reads CASSTGGTDTGELFF. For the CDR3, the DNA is TGTGCCAGCAGTACGGGAGGTACGGACACCGGGGAGCTGTTTTTT.

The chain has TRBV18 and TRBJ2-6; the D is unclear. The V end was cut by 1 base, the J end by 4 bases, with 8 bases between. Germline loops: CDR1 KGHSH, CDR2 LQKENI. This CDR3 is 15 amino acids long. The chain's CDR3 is CASSPQGRGANVLTF. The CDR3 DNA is TGTGCCAGCTCACCACAGGGCCGAGGGGCCAACGTCCTGACTTTC.

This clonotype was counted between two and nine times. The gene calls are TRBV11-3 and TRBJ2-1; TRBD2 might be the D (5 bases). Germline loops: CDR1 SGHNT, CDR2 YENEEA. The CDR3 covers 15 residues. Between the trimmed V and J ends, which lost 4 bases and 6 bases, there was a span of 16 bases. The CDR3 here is CASSSRGSEGNEQFF. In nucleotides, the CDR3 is TGTGCCAGCAGCTCCCGGGGTAGTGAGGGCAATGAGCAGTTCTTC. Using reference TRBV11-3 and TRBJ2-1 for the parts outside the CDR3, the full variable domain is EAGVVQSPRYKIIEKKQPVAFWCNPISGHNTLYWYLQNLGQGPELLIRYENEEAVDDSQLPKDRFSAERLKGVDSTLKIQPAELGDSAVYLCASSSRGSEGNEQFFGPGTRLTVL.

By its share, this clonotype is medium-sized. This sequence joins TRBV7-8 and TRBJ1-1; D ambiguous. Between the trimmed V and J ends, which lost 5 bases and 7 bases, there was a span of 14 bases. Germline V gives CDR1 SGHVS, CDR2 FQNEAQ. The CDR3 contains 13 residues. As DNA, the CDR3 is TGTGCCAGCAGCGGACGACGCGCGGTTGAAGCTTTCTTT. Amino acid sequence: CASSGRRAVEAFF.

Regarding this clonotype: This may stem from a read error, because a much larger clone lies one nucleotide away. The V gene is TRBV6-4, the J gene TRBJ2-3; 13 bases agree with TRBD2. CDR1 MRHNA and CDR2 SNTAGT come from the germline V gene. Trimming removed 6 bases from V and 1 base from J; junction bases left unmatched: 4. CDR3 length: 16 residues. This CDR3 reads CASSFGTSGGTDTQYF. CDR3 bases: TGTGCCAGCAGCTTCGGGACTAGCGGGGGCACAGATACGCAGTATTTT.

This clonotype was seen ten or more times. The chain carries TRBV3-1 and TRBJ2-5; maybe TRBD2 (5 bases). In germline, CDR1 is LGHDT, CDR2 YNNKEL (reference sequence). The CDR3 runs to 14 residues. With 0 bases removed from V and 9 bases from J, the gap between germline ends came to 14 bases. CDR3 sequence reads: CASSQEGTPGAQYF. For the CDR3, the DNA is TGTGCCAGCAGCCAAGAAGGTACCCCCGGGGCCCAGTACTTC.

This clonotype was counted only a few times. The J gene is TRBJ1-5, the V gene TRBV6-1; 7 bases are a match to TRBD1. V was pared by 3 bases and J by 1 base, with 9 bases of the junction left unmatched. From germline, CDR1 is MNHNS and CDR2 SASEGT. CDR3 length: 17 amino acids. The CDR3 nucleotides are TGTGCCAGCAGTGACACACAGGGGCGCGGGAGCAATCAGCCCCAGCATTTT. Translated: CASSDTQGRGSNQPQHF.

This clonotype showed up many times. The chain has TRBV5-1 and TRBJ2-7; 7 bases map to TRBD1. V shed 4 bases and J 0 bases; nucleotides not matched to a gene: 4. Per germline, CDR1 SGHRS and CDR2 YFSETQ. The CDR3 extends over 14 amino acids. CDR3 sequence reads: CASSPGTASYEQYF. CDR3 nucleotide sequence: TGCGCCAGCAGCCCCGGGACAGCCTCCTACGAGCAGTACTTC.

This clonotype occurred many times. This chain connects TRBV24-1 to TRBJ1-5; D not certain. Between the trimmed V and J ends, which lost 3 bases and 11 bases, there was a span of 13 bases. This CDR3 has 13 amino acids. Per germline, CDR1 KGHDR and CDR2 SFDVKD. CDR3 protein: CATSDDVGNSQHF. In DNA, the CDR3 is TGTGCCACCAGTGATGATGTAGGGAATTCCCAGCATTTT.

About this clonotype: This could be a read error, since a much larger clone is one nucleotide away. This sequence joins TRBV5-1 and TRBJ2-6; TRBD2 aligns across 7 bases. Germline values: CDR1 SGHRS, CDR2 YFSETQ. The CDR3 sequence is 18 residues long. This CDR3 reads CASSIDSGHPSGAIVLTF. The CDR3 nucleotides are TGCGCCAGCAGCATAGATAGCGGGCATCCCTCTGGGGCCATCGTCCTGACTTTC.

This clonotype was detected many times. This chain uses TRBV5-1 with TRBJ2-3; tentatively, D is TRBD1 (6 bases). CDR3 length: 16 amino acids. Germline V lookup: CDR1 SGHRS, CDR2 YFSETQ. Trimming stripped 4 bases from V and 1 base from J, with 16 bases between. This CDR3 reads CASSPLPGVGTDTQYF. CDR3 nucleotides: TGCGCCAGCAGCCCTTTACCAGGGGTGGGCACAGATACGCAGTATTTT.

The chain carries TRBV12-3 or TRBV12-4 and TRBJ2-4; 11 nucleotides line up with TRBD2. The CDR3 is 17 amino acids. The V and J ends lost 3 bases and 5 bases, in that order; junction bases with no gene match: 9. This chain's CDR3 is CASSFGLAGGRENIQYF. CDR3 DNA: TGTGCCAGCAGTTTTGGCCTAGCGGGAGGACGTGAAAACATTCAGTACTTC.

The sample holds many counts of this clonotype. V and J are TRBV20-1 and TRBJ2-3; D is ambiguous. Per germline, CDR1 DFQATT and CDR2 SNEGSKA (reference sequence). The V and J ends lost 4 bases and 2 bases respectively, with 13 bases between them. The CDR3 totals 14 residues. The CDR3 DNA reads TGCAGTGCTATCTCTGGCGGATACACAGATACGCAGTATTTT. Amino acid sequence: CSAISGGYTDTQYF.

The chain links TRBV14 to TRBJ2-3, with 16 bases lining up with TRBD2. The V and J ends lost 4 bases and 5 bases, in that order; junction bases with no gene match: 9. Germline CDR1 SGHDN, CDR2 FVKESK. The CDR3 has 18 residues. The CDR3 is CASSLRGLAGGPEDTQYF. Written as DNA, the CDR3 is TGTGCCAGCAGCCTACGGGGACTAGCGGGGGGGCCGGAAGATACGCAGTATTTT.

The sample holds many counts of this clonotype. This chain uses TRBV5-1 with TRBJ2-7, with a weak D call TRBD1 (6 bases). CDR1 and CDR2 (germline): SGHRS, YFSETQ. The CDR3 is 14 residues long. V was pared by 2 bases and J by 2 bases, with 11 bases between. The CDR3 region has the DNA TGCGCCAGCAGCTTCGAGCAGGGGCCCTACGAGCAGTACTTC. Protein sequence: CASSFEQGPYEQYF.

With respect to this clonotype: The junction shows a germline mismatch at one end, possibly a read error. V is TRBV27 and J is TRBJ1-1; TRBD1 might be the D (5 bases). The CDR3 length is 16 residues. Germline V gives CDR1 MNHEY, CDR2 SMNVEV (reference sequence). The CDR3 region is CASSPRRGWRETEALF. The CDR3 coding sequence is TGTGCCAGCAGTCCCCGGAGGGGTTGGCGTGAGACTGAAGCTCTATTT.

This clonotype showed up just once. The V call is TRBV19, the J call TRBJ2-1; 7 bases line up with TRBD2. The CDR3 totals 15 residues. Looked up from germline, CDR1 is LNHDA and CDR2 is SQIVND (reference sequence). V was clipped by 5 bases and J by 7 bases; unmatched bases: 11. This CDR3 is CASSDGRTRGNEQFF. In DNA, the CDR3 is TGTGCCAGTAGTGACGGCAGGACTAGAGGTAATGAGCAGTTCTTC.

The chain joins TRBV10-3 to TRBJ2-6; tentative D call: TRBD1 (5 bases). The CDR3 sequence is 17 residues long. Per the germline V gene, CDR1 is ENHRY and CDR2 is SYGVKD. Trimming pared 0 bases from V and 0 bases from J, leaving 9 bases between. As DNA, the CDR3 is TGTGCCATCAGTGAGTCAGCAGGGTCCTCTGGGGCCAACGTCCTGACTTTC. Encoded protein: CAISESAGSSGANVLTF.

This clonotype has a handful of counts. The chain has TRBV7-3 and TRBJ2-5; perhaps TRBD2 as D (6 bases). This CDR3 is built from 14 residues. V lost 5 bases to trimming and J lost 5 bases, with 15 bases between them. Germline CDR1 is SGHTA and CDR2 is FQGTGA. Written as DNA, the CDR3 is TGTGCCAGCAGCCCAATGGCTAGCGTGGAGACCCAGTACTTC. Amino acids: CASSPMASVETQYF.

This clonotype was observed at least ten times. The CDR3 nucleotides read TGTGCCAGCTCATCCGTCGGGGGATTCGCCGGGGAGCTGTTTTTT. Protein: CASSSVGGFAGELFF. The chain has TRBV9 and TRBJ2-2, with D perhaps matching TRBD2 (6 bases). The CDR3 consists of 15 residues. Germline CDR1 reads SGDLS; CDR2 reads YYNGEE. V was pared by 7 bases and J by 6 bases, with 19 bases between.

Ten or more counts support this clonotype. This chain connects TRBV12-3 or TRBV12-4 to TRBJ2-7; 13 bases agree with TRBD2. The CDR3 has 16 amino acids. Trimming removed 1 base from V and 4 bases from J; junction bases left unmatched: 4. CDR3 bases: TGTGCCAGCAGTTTAGTAGGACTAGCGGGAGTGTACGAGCAGTACTTC. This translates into CASSLVGLAGVYEQYF.

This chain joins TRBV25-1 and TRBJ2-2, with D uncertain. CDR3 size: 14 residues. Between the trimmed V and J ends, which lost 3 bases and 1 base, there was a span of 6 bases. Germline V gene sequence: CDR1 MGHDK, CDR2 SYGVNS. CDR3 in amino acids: CASSDPGNTGELFF. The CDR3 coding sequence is TGTGCCAGCAGTGATCCAGGGAACACCGGGGAGCTGTTTTTT.

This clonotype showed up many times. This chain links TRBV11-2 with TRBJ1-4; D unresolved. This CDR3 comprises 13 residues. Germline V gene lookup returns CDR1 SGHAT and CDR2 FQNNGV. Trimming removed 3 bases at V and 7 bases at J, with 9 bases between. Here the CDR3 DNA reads TGTGCCAGCAGCTTTGGCCGTTCTGAAAAACTGTTTTTT. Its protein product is CASSFGRSEKLFF.

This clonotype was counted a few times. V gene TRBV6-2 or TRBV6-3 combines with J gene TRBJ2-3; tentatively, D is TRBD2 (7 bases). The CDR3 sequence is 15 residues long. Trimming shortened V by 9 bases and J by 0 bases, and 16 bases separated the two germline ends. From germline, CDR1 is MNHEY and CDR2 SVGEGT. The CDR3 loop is CASNPAGASTDTQYF. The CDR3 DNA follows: TGTGCCAGTAACCCTGCGGGGGCTAGCACAGATACGCAGTATTTT.

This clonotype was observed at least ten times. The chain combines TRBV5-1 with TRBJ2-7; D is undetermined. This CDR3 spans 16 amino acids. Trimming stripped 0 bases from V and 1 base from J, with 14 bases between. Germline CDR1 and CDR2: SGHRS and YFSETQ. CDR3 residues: CASSLVKGTPSYEQYF. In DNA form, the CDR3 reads TGCGCCAGCAGCTTGGTAAAGGGCACCCCATCCTACGAGCAGTACTTC.

This CDR3 reads CASSLGPGYQPQHF. CDR3 sequence (DNA): TGTGCCAGCAGCTTGGGCCCAGGGTATCAGCCCCAGCATTTT. The chain uses TRBV5-8 and TRBJ1-5; D possibly corresponds to TRBD1 (5 bases). Germline loops: CDR1 SGHTS, CDR2 YDEGEE. With 0 bases removed from V and 5 bases from J, the gap between germline ends came to 9 bases. The CDR3 has 14 amino acids.

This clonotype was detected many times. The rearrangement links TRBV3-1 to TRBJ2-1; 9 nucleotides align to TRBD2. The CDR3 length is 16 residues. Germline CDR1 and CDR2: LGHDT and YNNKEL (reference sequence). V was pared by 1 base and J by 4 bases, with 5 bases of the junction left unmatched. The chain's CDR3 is CASSQVGTSRYNEQFF. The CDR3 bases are TGTGCCAGCAGCCAAGTAGGGACTAGCAGGTACAATGAGCAGTTCTTC.